These 30 T cell receptor beta chains share one sample of origin, sequenced in a study of T cell responses to AZD1222 COVID-19 vaccine. Measured with immunoSEQ multiplex PCR; TCRdb has only the in-frame clones, and not every one. This sample yields 200,000 to 250,000 clones, of which 85% to 95% are seen a single time; roughly 0.99% belongs to the top ten. The source was peripheral blood, collected on day 0 of MenACWY control vaccination. The receptor source for this set is an adult in good health.

The rearrangement links TRBV7-8 to TRBJ2-7; tentatively, D is TRBD1 or TRBD2 (5 bases each). This CDR3 has 14 residues. CDR1 SGHVS and CDR2 FQNEAQ come from the germline V gene. V lost 1 base and J lost 2, with 9 bases in between. CDR3 coding DNA: TGTGCCAGCAGCTTAGGAGGGGTTGCCTACGAGCAGTACTTC. It is translated as CASSLGGVAYEQYF.

This chain connects TRBV4-3 to TRBJ2-7; tentative D call: TRBD2 (6 bases). Trimming took off 0 bases at V and 6 bases at J, with 12 bases between the two ends. The germline gives CDR1 LGHNA, CDR2 YSLEER. The CDR3 has 14 residues. CDR3 residues: CASSQDQGGLEQYF. CDR3 nucleotides: TGCGCCAGCAGCCAAGATCAGGGAGGTCTCGAGCAGTACTTC.

This chain uses TRBV6-1 with TRBJ1-5; D is possibly TRBD1 (6 bases). Deletions cut 2 bases from V and 4 bases from J, with 21 bases between. The CDR3 has 18 residues. Looked up from germline, CDR1 is MNHNS and CDR2 is SASEGT. The CDR3 DNA is TGTGCCAGCAGTGAATGGGCTCCAAATGACAGGAGAAATCAGCCCCAGCATTTT. Its translation: CASSEWAPNDRRNQPQHF.

The chain recombines TRBV6-5 with TRBJ1-4, with TRBD1 matching over 7 bases. CDR3 length: 15 residues. V lost 5 bases and J lost 8; bases outside the gene matches: 11. Germline V CDR1 and CDR2: MNHEY, SVGAGI. Here the CDR3 reads CASSTTGWSYEKLFF. CDR3 DNA: TGTGCCAGCAGTACGACAGGGTGGAGTTACGAAAAACTGTTTTTT.

This chain links TRBV10-3 with TRBJ2-1, with 11 bases lining up with TRBD1. The CDR3 spans 12 residues. CDR1 and CDR2 from the germline V gene are ENHRY and SYGVKD. V trimming: 11 bases; J trimming: 8 bases; junction bases outside the gene matches: 5. DNA for the CDR3: TGTGCCGGCGGACAGGGGGCCCATGAGCAGTTCTTC. Amino acid sequence: CAGGQGAHEQFF.

J is TRBJ1-4 and V is TRBV2; D call uncertain. Per germline, CDR1 SNHLY and CDR2 FYNNEI. The V and J ends lost 7 bases and 8 bases respectively, with 17 bases between them. CDR3 length equals 14 residues. CDR3 in DNA: TGTGCCAGCATCATGGGTGGATCTCTCGAAAAACTGTTTTTT. This codes for CASIMGGSLEKLFF.

This sequence joins TRBV6-2 or TRBV6-3 and TRBJ2-1; possibly TRBD2 for D (7 bases). The CDR3 is 14 amino acids. With 6 bases removed from V and 9 bases from J, the gap between germline ends came to 18 bases. Germline V gene lookup returns CDR1 MNHEY and CDR2 SVGEGT. The CDR3 is CASSLGGLQSEQFF. DNA of the CDR3: TGTGCCAGCAGCCTCGGGGGGCTTCAGAGTGAGCAGTTCTTC.

The chain recombines TRBV5-1 with TRBJ2-1; possible D gene TRBD1, 6 bases. The CDR3 extends over 16 amino acids. Germline loops: CDR1 SGHRS, CDR2 YFSETQ. V was trimmed by 0 bases and J by 4 bases, leaving 14 bases between them. DNA of the CDR3: TGCGCCAGCAGCTTGGAATGGCAGGGGACATACAATGAGCAGTTCTTC. Protein product: CASSLEWQGTYNEQFF.

This rearrangement joins TRBV3-1 (or the pseudogene TRBV3-2) to TRBJ2-5, with 8 bases lining up with TRBD2. V trimming: 4 bases; J trimming: 2 bases; junction bases outside the gene matches: 3. In germline, CDR1 is LGHDT, CDR2 YNNKEL (reference sequence). CDR3 length: 14 amino acids. In DNA, the CDR3 is TGTGCCAGCAGCCGTAGCGGGGCACAAGAGACCCAGTACTTC. Amino acids: CASSRSGAQETQYF.

The rearrangement uses TRBV5-6 and TRBJ2-7; no firm D call. The CDR3 has 12 amino acids. The ends were cut back, 2 bases at V and 3 bases at J, with 6 bases in the middle. CDR1 is SGHDT and CDR2 is YYEEEE in the germline V gene. The CDR3, as DNA: TGTGCCAGCAGCTTACTTAACTACGAGCAGTACTTC. Its translation is CASSLLNYEQYF.

This clone is a singleton in its sample. The chain has TRBV3-1 (or the pseudogene TRBV3-2) and TRBJ1-1, with a possible D match to TRBD1 (6 bases). The CDR3 totals 15 residues. Germline CDR1 LGHDT, CDR2 YNNKEL (reference sequence). Deletions cut 4 bases from V and 5 bases from J, with 17 bases between. CDR3 protein: CASSREARGQTEAFF. CDR3 nucleotide sequence: TGTGCCAGCAGCCGAGAGGCCAGGGGACAAACTGAAGCTTTCTTT.

This rearrangement joins TRBV28 to TRBJ1-3, with D perhaps TRBD1 (6 bases). The CDR3 length is 15 residues. V was shortened by 10 bases and J by 7 bases, with 23 bases between the two germline ends. Germline V gene data show CDR1 as MDHEN and CDR2 as SYDVKM. This CDR3 reads CATRSGQRMRNTIYF. In DNA, the CDR3 is TGTGCCACCAGAAGCGGACAGAGAATGAGGAACACCATATATTTT.

The V gene is TRBV5-4, the J gene TRBJ2-6, with unresolved D. The ends were cut back, 2 bases at V and 0 bases at J, with 9 bases in the middle. The CDR3 is 16 residues long. CDR1 and CDR2 from the germline V gene are SGHNT and YYREEE (reference sequence). In DNA, the CDR3 is TGTGCCAGCAGCTTACACAGAGCCTCTGGGGCCAACGTCCTGACTTTC. Residues: CASSLHRASGANVLTF.

The chain uses TRBV7-9 and TRBJ2-3; D is unresolved. V was trimmed by 1 base and J by 4 bases, leaving 12 bases between them. The CDR3 sequence is 15 residues long. Germline CDR1 is SEHNR and CDR2 is FQNEAQ (reference sequence). DNA for the CDR3: TGTGCCAGCAGCTTAGGGATCACCCCAGCAGATACGCAGTATTTT. Its protein is CASSLGITPADTQYF.

This chain uses TRBV3-1 (or the pseudogene TRBV3-2) with TRBJ2-1; TRBD2 matches at 11 bases. Germline V gene data show CDR1 as LGHDT and CDR2 as YNNKEL (reference sequence). The V segment lost 3 bases and the J segment 9 bases; nucleotides outside the gene matches: 7. CDR3 length equals 15 residues. The CDR3 loop reads CASSQGTSGLGEQFF. The CDR3 region has the DNA TGTGCCAGCAGCCAGGGGACTAGCGGACTGGGTGAGCAGTTCTTC.

The chain employs TRBV9 and TRBJ1-2, with D unresolved. V gave up 2 bases and J gave up 10 bases, with 9 bases separating them. CDR3 length: 11 amino acids. CDR1 SGDLS and CDR2 YYNGEE come from the germline V gene. This CDR3 reads CASSVHGDYTF. The CDR3 DNA reads TGTGCCAGCAGCGTCCACGGAGACTACACCTTC.

This chain uses TRBV4-1 with TRBJ2-2, with 8 bases aligning to TRBD2. CDR1 and CDR2 from the germline V gene are MGHRA and YSYEKL. This CDR3 spans 16 amino acids. V shed 4 bases, J shed 2 bases, and the junction held 6 bases outside the gene matches. CDR3: CASSRISGTNTGELFF. DNA of the CDR3: TGCGCCAGCAGCCGGATTAGCGGGACCAACACCGGGGAGCTGTTTTTT.

This chain joins TRBV7-2 and TRBJ1-2, with TRBD1 matching 9 bases. Trimming took 1 base from V and 6 from J; bases not matched to a gene: 12. This CDR3 spans 17 amino acids. Germline-derived CDR1 and CDR2 are SGHTA and FQGNSA. CDR3 DNA: TGTGCCAGCAGCTTAGTGGGTCCCTACAGGGGGCGGGATGGCTACACCTTC. It yields the protein CASSLVGPYRGRDGYTF.

This rearrangement joins TRBV7-9 to TRBJ1-4, with 8 bases fitting TRBD1. The CDR3 extends over 15 amino acids. After removal of 5 bases from V and 5 bases from J, the junction contained 7 bases not matched to a gene. Germline V gene lookup returns CDR1 SEHNR and CDR2 FQNEAQ (reference sequence). The CDR3 DNA reads as TGTGCCAGCAGCCTCGACAGGGGAATGAATGAAAAACTGTTTTTT. Translated, it gives CASSLDRGMNEKLFF.

The CDR3 sequence is CASSVSSGANVLTF. DNA of the CDR3: TGTGCCAGCAGCGTATCCTCTGGGGCCAACGTCCTGACTTTC. The chain links TRBV9 to TRBJ2-6; D is uncertain. The CDR3 runs to 14 residues. Germline values: CDR1 SGDLS, CDR2 YYNGEE. Deletions cut 1 base from V and 0 bases from J, with 2 bases between.

This chain joins TRBV14 and TRBJ1-1, with a weak D call TRBD1 (5 bases). V was trimmed by 0 bases and J by 5 bases, leaving 10 bases between them. The CDR3 is 14 residues long. Looked up from germline, CDR1 is SGHDN and CDR2 is FVKESK. The CDR3 here is CASSQDGGMTEAFF. The CDR3 nucleotides read TGTGCCAGCAGCCAAGATGGGGGGATGACTGAAGCTTTCTTT.

The V gene is TRBV28, the J gene TRBJ2-5; 13 positions agree with TRBD2. V lost 5 bases and J lost 7; bases outside the gene matches: 13. CDR3 length: 17 amino acids. Germline V gene data show CDR1 as MDHEN and CDR2 as SYDVKM. The DNA for the CDR3 is TGTGCCAGCAGTCCCATCACCGGGACTAGCGGGGCCGGGACCCAGTACTTC. Protein sequence: CASSPITGTSGAGTQYF.

V and J are TRBV19 and TRBJ1-2; no clear D. Germline CDR1 reads LNHDA; CDR2 reads SQIVND (reference sequence). The CDR3 is 14 residues long. Trimming removed 4 bases at V and 3 bases at J, with 12 bases between. This CDR3 reads CASSTSLGDYGYTF. CDR3 nucleotide sequence: TGTGCCAGTAGTACCTCCCTCGGGGACTATGGCTACACCTTC.

The rearrangement joins TRBV6-6 to TRBJ1-2; a possible D gene is TRBD1 (6 bases). Deletions cut 0 bases from V and 6 bases from J, with 11 bases between. Germline CDR1 and CDR2: MNHNY and SVGAGI (reference sequence). The CDR3 loop spans 14 amino acids. CDR3 amino acids: CASSYSGTINGYTF. CDR3 nucleotide sequence: TGTGCCAGCAGTTACTCGGGGACAATCAATGGCTACACCTTC.

This clone was seen a single time. The chain recombines TRBV19 with TRBJ2-1; maybe TRBD2 (7 bases). Per the germline V gene, CDR1 is LNHDA and CDR2 is SQIVND (reference sequence). This CDR3 is 13 amino acids long. V was shortened by 5 bases and J by 6 bases, with 11 bases between the two germline ends. The CDR3 DNA sequence: TGTGCCAGTAGTCCAAGGGGGGGCAATGAGCAGTTCTTC. As protein: CASSPRGGNEQFF.

V gene TRBV3-1 (or the pseudogene TRBV3-2) combines with J gene TRBJ2-5; 8 bases match TRBD2. Losses at the gene ends were 3 bases for V and 0 bases for J; bases not matched to a gene: 3. Germline-derived CDR1 and CDR2 are LGHDT and YNNKEL (reference sequence). The CDR3 has 15 amino acids. DNA of the CDR3: TGTGCCAGCAGCCACCTTAGCGGGGACCAAGAGACCCAGTACTTC. Encoded protein: CASSHLSGDQETQYF.

V is TRBV5-1 and J is TRBJ2-3; 11 bases line up with TRBD2. Germline V CDR1 and CDR2: SGHRS, YFSETQ. Trimming took 4 bases from V and 4 from J; bases not matched to a gene: 17. The CDR3 is 19 residues long. CDR3 sequence: CASSAGHLIAGGPADTQYF. The CDR3 DNA reads TGCGCCAGCAGCGCCGGACACCTAATAGCGGGGGGGCCGGCAGATACGCAGTATTTT.

The chain carries TRBV5-1 and TRBJ2-2; 7 bases match TRBD2. The CDR3 sequence is 13 residues long. The germline CDR1 and CDR2 sequences are SGHRS and YFSETQ. Trimming took 4 bases from V and 7 from J; bases not matched to a gene: 4. CDR3 bases: TGCGCCAGCAGCCTGTGGGGGGGCGGGGAGCTGTTTTTT. Translation gives CASSLWGGGELFF.

The rearrangement links TRBV7-2 to TRBJ2-3; 9 bases map to TRBD2. CDR1 SGHTA and CDR2 FQGNSA come from the germline V gene. The J segment lost 5 bases and the V segment lost 4 bases, leaving 10 bases of the junction unmatched. This CDR3 is built from 16 residues. The CDR3 loop is CASSSRRGGLGDTQYF. CDR3 coding DNA: TGTGCCAGCAGCTCCAGGCGGGGGGGCCTTGGAGATACGCAGTATTTT.

The V gene is TRBV10-1, the J gene TRBJ1-1; 8 bases map to TRBD1. Germline assignment: CDR1 WNHNN and CDR2 SYGVQD (reference sequence). This CDR3 spans 14 amino acids. With V trimmed by 2 bases and J by 1 base, 0 bases remained unmatched. DNA of the CDR3: TGCGCCAGCAGTGAGGACAGGGGGAACACTGAAGCTTTCTTT. Its protein product is CASSEDRGNTEAFF.